The rows below give T cell receptor beta chains drawn from one sample of a study of molecular identifiers for immune sequencing clone quantification. In TCRdb, the PCR reads were re-called with MiXCR into one record per CDR3 protein. The table shows about 330,000 distinct CDR3 sequences, with under 25% occurring only once. Sequenced material: naive CD8+ T cells from blood, with Jurkat cell RNA spiked in. These receptors originate from a human donor in good health. Some libraries in this study had Jurkat cell RNA spiked in. The CDR3 runs from the conserved cysteine through the conserved F or W. D genes are given only for firm matches. Clone size is stated in some rows and not others, as once, few, many or a class when expanded.

CDR3 DNA: TGCAGTGCCGCCGGGACAGGGCCGCACGAGCAGTACTTC
CDR3 protein: CSAAGTGPHEQYF
clone size: many
J gene: TRBJ2-7
V gene: TRBV20-1
D gene: TRBD1

CDR3 DNA: TGTGCCAGCAGCCCCAGACTCTCCTTACAGGGGCACACTGAAGCTTTCTTT
CDR3 protein: CASSPRLSLQGHTEAFF
clone size: many
J gene: TRBJ1-1
V gene: TRBV9
D gene: TRBD1

CDR3 DNA: TGTGCCAGCAACAATTGGATAGCGGGGGGGCCAGAGACCCAGTACTTC
CDR3 protein: CASNNWIAGGPETQYF
clone size: .
J gene: TRBJ2-5
V gene: TRBV7-8
D gene: TRBD2

CDR3 DNA: TGTGCCAGCAGTGAATGTGGACAGGGGCCCTACTCTTGGTACTTC
CDR3 protein: CASSECGQGPYSWYF
clone size: .
J gene: TRBJ2-4
V gene: TRBV6-1
D gene: TRBD1

CDR3 DNA: TGTGCCAGCAGCTTCTGGGACATGGGAAATCAGCCCCAGCATTTT
CDR3 protein: CASSFWDMGNQPQHF
clone size: many
J gene: TRBJ1-5
V gene: TRBV7-2
D gene: .

CDR3 DNA: TGTGCCAGCAGTATAAAGGTCGGAGGGTTTGAAGCTTTCTTT
CDR3 protein: CASSIKVGGFEAFF
clone size: many
J gene: TRBJ1-1
V gene: TRBV2
D gene: .

CDR3 DNA: TGTGCCAGCAGTTTCTATGACAGTGACAATGAGCAGTTCTTC
CDR3 protein: CASSFYDSDNEQFF
clone size: .
J gene: TRBJ2-1
V gene: TRBV12-3/TRBV12-4
D gene: .

CDR3 DNA: TGCGCCAGCAGCTCCACCGACAGGGTCAATGAGCAGTTCTTC
CDR3 protein: CASSSTDRVNEQFF
clone size: .
J gene: TRBJ2-1
V gene: TRBV5-1
D gene: TRBD1

CDR3 DNA: TGTGCCAGCAGTGAACTGGGGCGGACCTACGAGCAGTACTTC
CDR3 protein: CASSELGRTYEQYF
clone size: .
J gene: TRBJ2-7
V gene: TRBV6-1
D gene: .

CDR3 DNA: TGCAGCGTTGAAGAGGGGCTATTAGGGACCCAGTACTTC
CDR3 protein: CSVEEGLLGTQYF
clone size: many
J gene: TRBJ2-5
V gene: TRBV29-1
D gene: .

CDR3 DNA: TGCAGTGCTACCGACATTAGCAATCAGACCCAGCATTTT
CDR3 protein: CSATDISNQTQHF
clone size: once
J gene: TRBJ1-5
V gene: TRBV20-1
D gene: .

CDR3 DNA: TGTGCCAGCAGTGCCTCGACTAGCGGGAGAAAGGATACGCAGTATTTT
CDR3 protein: CASSASTSGRKDTQYF
clone size: .
J gene: TRBJ2-3
V gene: TRBV6-2/TRBV6-3
D gene: TRBD2

CDR3 DNA: TGCGCCAGCAGCCAAGATGGGTCTAGAGAAACAGATACGCAGTATTTT
CDR3 protein: CASSQDGSRETDTQYF
clone size: .
J gene: TRBJ2-3
V gene: TRBV4-3
D gene: .

CDR3 DNA: TGTGCCAGCAGCTTTATATTGGGGGCCGCCAGGGCTTTCTTT
CDR3 protein: CASSFILGAARAFF
clone size: many
J gene: TRBJ1-1
V gene: TRBV7-9
D gene: .

CDR3 DNA: TGCAGTGCTAGGTGTGGCGGCAGCACCTATAATTCACCCCTCCACTTT
CDR3 protein: CSARCGGSTYNSPLHF
clone size: .
J gene: TRBJ1-6
V gene: TRBV20-1
D gene: .

CDR3 DNA: TGTGCCAGCAGCCCCCCGACTAGCGGGGTGGAGACCCAGTACTTC
CDR3 protein: CASSPPTSGVETQYF
clone size: many
J gene: TRBJ2-5
V gene: TRBV5-4
D gene: TRBD2

CDR3 DNA: TGTGCCAGCAGCTTACGCGGGAGCTACACAGATACGCAGTATTTT
CDR3 protein: CASSLRGSYTDTQYF
clone size: many
J gene: TRBJ2-3
V gene: TRBV7-6
D gene: TRBD2

CDR3 DNA: TGCGCCAGCAGCCAAGGACAGGGGGTGATGACTGAAGCTTTCTTT
CDR3 protein: CASSQGQGVMTEAFF
clone size: .
J gene: TRBJ1-1
V gene: TRBV4-1
D gene: TRBD1

CDR3 DNA: TGTGCCAGCAGACCCGTGACAGGTTCCTACGAGCAGTACTTC
CDR3 protein: CASRPVTGSYEQYF
clone size: few
J gene: TRBJ2-7
V gene: TRBV6-2/TRBV6-3
D gene: .

CDR3 DNA: TGTGCCAGCAGTTACCCTGGAAGACCTGAAGCTTTCTTT
CDR3 protein: CASSYPGRPEAFF
clone size: .
J gene: TRBJ1-1
V gene: TRBV6-5
D gene: .

CDR3 DNA: TGTGCCAGCAGTGTAGGGACTAGCGGGAGCACAGATACGCAGTATTTT
CDR3 protein: CASSVGTSGSTDTQYF
clone size: .
J gene: TRBJ2-3
V gene: TRBV28
D gene: TRBD2

CDR3 DNA: TGTGCCAACAGCGAGCCCCCGGAACTAAATGGGGTTACGCAGTATTTT
CDR3 protein: CANSEPPELNGVTQYF
clone size: .
J gene: TRBJ2-3
V gene: TRBV9
D gene: .

CDR3 DNA: TGTGCCAGCAGCCCCTATAGCGGGGATAGCTCCTACGAGCAGTACTTC
CDR3 protein: CASSPYSGDSSYEQYF
clone size: few
J gene: TRBJ2-7
V gene: TRBV7-6
D gene: TRBD2

CDR3 DNA: TGTGCCAGCAGCCGAGCTAGCGGGGGGGCTGCAGATACGCAGTATTTT
CDR3 protein: CASSRASGGAADTQYF
clone size: .
J gene: TRBJ2-3
V gene: TRBV6-5
D gene: TRBD2

CDR3 DNA: TGCAGTGCTTCGCAGGGGCTTAACACTGAAGCTTTCTTT
CDR3 protein: CSASQGLNTEAFF
clone size: few
J gene: TRBJ1-1
V gene: TRBV20-1
D gene: .

CDR3 DNA: TGCGCCAGCAGCCATCCAGCGGGGGGCCGGGCCAACACTGAAGCTTTCTTT
CDR3 protein: CASSHPAGGRANTEAFF
clone size: .
J gene: TRBJ1-1
V gene: TRBV4-1
D gene: .

CDR3 DNA: TGTGCCAGCAGCCGCGGCGGGGGGACCCCATCCACAGATACGCAGTATTTT
CDR3 protein: CASSRGGGTPSTDTQYF
clone size: .
J gene: TRBJ2-3
V gene: TRBV5-4
D gene: TRBD2

CDR3 DNA: TGTAGCGCCTGGACCCAAGGGTCTGAAGCTTTCTTT
CDR3 protein: CSAWTQGSEAFF
clone size: once
J gene: TRBJ1-1
V gene: TRBV29-1
D gene: .

CDR3 DNA: TGTGCCGGTAGTATGGGGGTAGTTCAGCCCCAGCATTTT
CDR3 protein: CAGSMGVVQPQHF
clone size: .
J gene: TRBJ1-5
V gene: TRBV19
D gene: .

CDR3 DNA: TGTGCCAGCAAGCGGACAAACTCCTACGAGCAGTACTTC
CDR3 protein: CASKRTNSYEQYF
clone size: few
J gene: TRBJ2-7
V gene: TRBV2
D gene: .

CDR3 DNA: TGTGCCAGCAGCCCCAATGGCGGTATCTTTGCCTACGAGCAGTACTTC
CDR3 protein: CASSPNGGIFAYEQYF
clone size: few
J gene: TRBJ2-7
V gene: TRBV27
D gene: .

CDR3 DNA: TGTGCCAGCAGCTTAGTGGGCGGGAGGGCCCCAGATACGCAGTATTTT
CDR3 protein: CASSLVGGRAPDTQYF
clone size: many
J gene: TRBJ2-3
V gene: TRBV7-2
D gene: TRBD2

CDR3 DNA: TGTGCCAGCAGTTACTTTGTCGGGACCGCCCACTCTGGGGCCAACGTCCTGACTTTC
CDR3 protein: CASSYFVGTAHSGANVLTF
clone size: few
J gene: TRBJ2-6
V gene: TRBV6-5
D gene: .

CDR3 DNA: TGTGCCAGCAGGACCGGGACTAGACACACAGATACGCAGTATTTT
CDR3 protein: CASRTGTRHTDTQYF
clone size: few
J gene: TRBJ2-3
V gene: TRBV27
D gene: TRBD2

CDR3 DNA: TGTGCCAGCAGTTTATATCGTGGCGGGAGTGGTACCGGGGAGCTGTTTTTT
CDR3 protein: CASSLYRGGSGTGELFF
clone size: .
J gene: TRBJ2-2
V gene: TRBV27
D gene: TRBD2

CDR3 DNA: TGTGCCAGCAGCCTAGCCGGGGCAGGGAATGGGGCCAACGTCCTGACTTTC
CDR3 protein: CASSLAGAGNGANVLTF
clone size: .
J gene: TRBJ2-6
V gene: TRBV11-2
D gene: .

CDR3 DNA: TGTGCCAGCAGCTTCCCCCCCTCACGGGGCACTGAAGCTTTCTTT
CDR3 protein: CASSFPPSRGTEAFF
clone size: .
J gene: TRBJ1-1
V gene: TRBV7-9
D gene: .

CDR3 DNA: TGTGCCAGCAGTCCTCGACAGAACCACAATGAGCAGTTCTTC
CDR3 protein: CASSPRQNHNEQFF
clone size: .
J gene: TRBJ2-1
V gene: TRBV6-5
D gene: .

CDR3 DNA: TGCGCCAGCAGCCAAGTGGGACATCCTTTAGGCACAGATACGCAGTATTTT
CDR3 protein: CASSQVGHPLGTDTQYF
clone size: .
J gene: TRBJ2-3
V gene: TRBV4-1
D gene: .

CDR3 DNA: TGTGCCTGGAGTCAAGGGGGCCCCTACGAGCAGTACTTC
CDR3 protein: CAWSQGGPYEQYF
clone size: many
J gene: TRBJ2-7
V gene: TRBV30
D gene: TRBD1